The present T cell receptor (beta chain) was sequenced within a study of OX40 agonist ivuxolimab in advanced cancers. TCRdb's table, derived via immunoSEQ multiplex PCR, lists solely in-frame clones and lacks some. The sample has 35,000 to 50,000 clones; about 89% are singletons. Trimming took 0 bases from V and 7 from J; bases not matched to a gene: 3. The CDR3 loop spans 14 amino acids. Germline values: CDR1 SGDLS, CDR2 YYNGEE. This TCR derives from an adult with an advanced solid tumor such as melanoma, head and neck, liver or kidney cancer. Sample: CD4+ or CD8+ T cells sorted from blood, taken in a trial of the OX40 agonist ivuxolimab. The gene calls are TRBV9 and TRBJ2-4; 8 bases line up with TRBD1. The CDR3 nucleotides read TGTGCCAGCAGCGTAGCAGGGGGCGGGAACATTCAGTACTTC. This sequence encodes CASSVAGGGNIQYF.